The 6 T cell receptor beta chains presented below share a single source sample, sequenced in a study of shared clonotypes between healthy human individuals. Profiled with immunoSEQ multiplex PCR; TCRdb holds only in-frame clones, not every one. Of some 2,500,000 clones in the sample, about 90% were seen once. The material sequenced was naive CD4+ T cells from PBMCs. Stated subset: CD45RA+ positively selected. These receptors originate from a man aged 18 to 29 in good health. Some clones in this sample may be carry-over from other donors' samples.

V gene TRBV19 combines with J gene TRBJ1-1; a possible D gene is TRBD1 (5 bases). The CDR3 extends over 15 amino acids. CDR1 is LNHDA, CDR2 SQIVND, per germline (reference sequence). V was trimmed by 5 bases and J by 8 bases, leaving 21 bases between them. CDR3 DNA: TGTGCCAGTAGTCGTGCCTCGAGGGGTCGACAGGAAGCTTTCTTT. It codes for CASSRASRGRQEAFF.

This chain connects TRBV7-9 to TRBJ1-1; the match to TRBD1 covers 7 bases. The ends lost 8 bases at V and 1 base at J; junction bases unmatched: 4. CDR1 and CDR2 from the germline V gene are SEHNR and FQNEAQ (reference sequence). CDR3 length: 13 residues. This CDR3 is CASSDRTNTEAFF. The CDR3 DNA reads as TGTGCCAGCTCGGACAGGACGAACACTGAAGCTTTCTTT.

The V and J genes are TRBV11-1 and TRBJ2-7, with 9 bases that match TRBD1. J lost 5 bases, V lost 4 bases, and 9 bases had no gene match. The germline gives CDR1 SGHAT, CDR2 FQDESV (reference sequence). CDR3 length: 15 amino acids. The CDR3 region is CASSYPGQGRHEQYF. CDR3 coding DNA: TGTGCCAGCAGCTACCCGGGACAGGGAAGGCACGAGCAGTACTTC.

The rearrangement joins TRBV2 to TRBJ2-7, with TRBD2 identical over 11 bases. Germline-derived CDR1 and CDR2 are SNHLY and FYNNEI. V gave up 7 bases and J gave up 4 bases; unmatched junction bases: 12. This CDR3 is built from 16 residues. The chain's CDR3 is CASTPGGLAGGYEQYF. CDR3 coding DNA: TGTGCCAGCACTCCGGGAGGGCTAGCGGGAGGTTACGAGCAGTACTTC.

The CDR3 coding sequence is TGTGCCAGCAGCTTAGGGGCAGGGCTACTCTATCAGCCCCAGCATTTT. Translation: CASSLGAGLLYQPQHF. The rearrangement uses TRBV7-8 and TRBJ1-5, with D perhaps matching TRBD1 (5 bases). In germline, CDR1 is SGHVS, CDR2 FQNEAQ. CDR3 length equals 16 residues. V was clipped by 1 base and J by 5 bases, with 15 bases between them.

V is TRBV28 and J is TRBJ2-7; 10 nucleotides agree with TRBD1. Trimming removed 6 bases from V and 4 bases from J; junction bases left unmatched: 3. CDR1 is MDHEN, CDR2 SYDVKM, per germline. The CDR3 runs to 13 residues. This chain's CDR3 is CASRWTGGYEQYF. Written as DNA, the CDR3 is TGTGCCAGCAGGTGGACAGGGGGTTACGAGCAGTACTTC.